The 9 T cell receptor beta chains below were found in one sample sequenced in a study of control samples from healthy donors and cancer patients (dated by TCRdb to the early 2020s). The receptor library was made with the immunoSEQ multiplex PCR assay. This is the immuneACCESS table as TCRdb keeps it, with only in-frame sequences that have V and J called. A part of the clones is gone; compared with another copy, unresolved V genes explain less than half, and the rest is unexplained. This sample has around 70,000 clones in its table, and around 93% of those were observed once. The ten most abundant clones make up 2.8% of the sample. Sample: blood. Receptor source: a woman in her thirties in good health.

The CDR3: CAWRKGGYTF. In nucleotides, the CDR3 is TGTGCCTGGAGGAAGGGGGGCTACACCTTC. The chain couples TRBV30 to TRBJ1-2, with TRBD1 as a possible D gene (5 bases). Trimming left V 3 bases short and J 8 bases short, with 7 bases between. The CDR3 sequence is 10 residues long. CDR1 and CDR2 (germline): GTSNPN, SVGIG (reference sequence). Together with reference TRBV30 and TRBJ1-2, the CDR3 gives the full variable domain: SQTIHQWPATLVQPVGSPLSLECTVEGTSNPNLYWYRQAAGRGLQLLFYSVGIGQISSEVPQNLSASRPQDRQFILSSKKLLLSDSGFYLCAWRKGGYTFGSGTRLTVV.

This clone was seen just once. This chain links TRBV6-4 with TRBJ1-5; D is unresolved. V dropped 2 bases and J dropped 5 bases, with 7 bases sitting between them. Germline V gene lookup returns CDR1 MRHNA and CDR2 SNTAGT. The CDR3 contains 13 residues. The CDR3, as DNA: TGTGCCAGCAGTGACGGGCCCCATCAGCCCCAGCATTTT. Its protein is CASSDGPHQPQHF.

This clone was seen only a few times. This chain uses TRBV30 with TRBJ1-4; 9 bases fit TRBD1. Per germline, CDR1 GTSNPN and CDR2 SVGIG (reference sequence). The V segment lost 7 bases and the J segment 0 bases; nucleotides outside the gene matches: 6. The CDR3 sequence is 15 residues long. The CDR3 sequence is CASTGTGSTNEKLFF. The DNA for the CDR3 is TGTGCCTCAACCGGGACAGGGTCAACTAATGAAAAACTGTTTTTT.

This clone was picked up a small number of times. The gene calls are TRBV7-9 and TRBJ2-3, with unresolved D. CDR1 and CDR2 from the germline V gene are SEHNR and FQNEAQ (reference sequence). The CDR3 totals 13 residues. Trimming stripped 2 bases from V and 2 bases from J, with 5 bases between. The CDR3 DNA reads TGTGCCAGCAGCTTACGACTCACAGATACGCAGTATTTT. The encoded protein is CASSLRLTDTQYF.

The chain links TRBV27 to TRBJ1-5, with 8 positions matching TRBD1. The V gene's germline CDR1 is MNHEY and CDR2 SMNVEV (reference sequence). The CDR3 consists of 14 residues. V trimming: 3 bases; J trimming: 4 bases; junction bases outside the gene matches: 2. The CDR3 bases are TGTGCCAGCAGTTTGACAGGGGAAAATCAGCCCCAGCATTTT. Translated, it gives CASSLTGENQPQHF.

The genes are TRBV11-2 and TRBJ1-3; the D gene is possibly TRBD1 (5 bases). This CDR3 is 14 amino acids long. Looked up from germline, CDR1 is SGHAT and CDR2 is FQNNGV. Trimming left V 4 bases short and J 3 bases short, with 10 bases between. CDR3 in amino acids: CASSSRGGGNTIYF. The DNA for the CDR3 is TGTGCCAGCAGCTCAAGGGGTGGTGGAAACACCATATATTTT.

CDR3 DNA sequence: TGTGCCAGCAGCCCGGACAGGGAGTATCGGAATCAGCCCCAGCATTTT. Its protein is CASSPDREYRNQPQHF. V usage is TRBV5-5 and J usage is TRBJ1-5; TRBD1 agrees at 8 bases. V trimming: 4 bases; J trimming: 4 bases; junction bases outside the gene matches: 10. This CDR3 spans 16 amino acids. Germline CDR1 reads SGHKS; CDR2 reads YYEKEE (reference sequence). Full variable domain (remainder filled in from reference TRBV5-5 and TRBJ1-5): DAGVTQSPTHLIKTRGQQVTLRCSPISGHKSVSWYQQVLGQGPQFIFQYYEKEERGRGNFPDRFSARQFPNYSSELNVNALLLGDSALYLCASSPDREYRNQPQHFGDGTRLSIL.

The chain couples TRBV24-1 to TRBJ2-6; no reliable D call. The V gene's germline CDR1 is KGHDR and CDR2 SFDVKD. The V gene lost 9 bases and the J gene lost 4 bases, with 18 bases spanning the gap. The CDR3 runs 16 residues. The CDR3 reads CATCAVRRSGANVLTF. For the CDR3, the DNA is TGTGCCACCTGTGCGGTCAGGCGGTCCGGGGCCAACGTCCTGACTTTC.

This clone was counted a single time. The chain is built from TRBV13 and TRBJ1-4; no reliable D call. CDR3 length: 13 residues. V gave up 9 bases and J gave up 8 bases, with 16 bases separating them. Germline V gene data show CDR1 as PRHDT and CDR2 as FYEKMQ (reference sequence). The CDR3 DNA follows: TGTGCCAGTAAACAACCCGGGCAAGAAAAACTGTTTTTT. It encodes CASKQPGQEKLFF.